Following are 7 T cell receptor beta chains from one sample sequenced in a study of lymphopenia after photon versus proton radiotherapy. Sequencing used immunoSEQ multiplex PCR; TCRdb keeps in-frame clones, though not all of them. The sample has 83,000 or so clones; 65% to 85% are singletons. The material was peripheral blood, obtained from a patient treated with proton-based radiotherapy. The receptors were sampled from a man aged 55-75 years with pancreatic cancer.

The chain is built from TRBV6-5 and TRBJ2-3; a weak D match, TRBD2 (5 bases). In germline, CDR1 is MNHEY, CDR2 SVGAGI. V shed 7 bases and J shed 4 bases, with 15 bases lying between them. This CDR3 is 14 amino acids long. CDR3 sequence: CASTARGRADTQYF. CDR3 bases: TGTGCCAGCACCGCGCGAGGGCGGGCAGATACGCAGTATTTT.

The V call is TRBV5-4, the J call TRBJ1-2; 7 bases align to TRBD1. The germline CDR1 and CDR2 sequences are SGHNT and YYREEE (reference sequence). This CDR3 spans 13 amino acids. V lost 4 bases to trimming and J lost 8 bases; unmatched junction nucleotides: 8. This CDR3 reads CASSRQGFGGYTF. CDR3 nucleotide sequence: TGTGCCAGCAGCCGACAGGGTTTCGGGGGCTACACCTTC.

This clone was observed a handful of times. The CDR3 sequence: CASSLRPDRAYEQYF. As DNA, the CDR3 is TGCGCCAGCAGCCTCCGTCCCGACAGGGCCTACGAGCAGTACTTC. J is TRBJ2-7 and V is TRBV5-1; 7 bases map to TRBD1. This CDR3 has 15 residues. CDR1 and CDR2 (germline): SGHRS, YFSETQ. Trimming took 4 bases from V and 2 from J; bases not matched to a gene: 9.

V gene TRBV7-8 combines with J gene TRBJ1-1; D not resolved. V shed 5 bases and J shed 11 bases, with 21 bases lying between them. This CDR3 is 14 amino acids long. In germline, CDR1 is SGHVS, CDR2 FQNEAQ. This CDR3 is CASSLDRVPRWAFF. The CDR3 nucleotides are TGTGCCAGCAGCCTAGACCGGGTCCCTAGATGGGCTTTCTTT.

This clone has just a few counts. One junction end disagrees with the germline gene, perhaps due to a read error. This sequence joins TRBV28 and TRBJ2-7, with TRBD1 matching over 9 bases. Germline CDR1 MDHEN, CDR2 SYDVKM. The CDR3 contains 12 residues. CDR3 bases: TGTGCCAGCAGTGAGGTCCGGGACAGGGTTGACTTC. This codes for CASSEVRDRVDF.

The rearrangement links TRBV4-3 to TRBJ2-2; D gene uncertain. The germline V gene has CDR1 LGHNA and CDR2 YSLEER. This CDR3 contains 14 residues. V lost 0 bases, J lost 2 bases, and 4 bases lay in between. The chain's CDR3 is CASSQDRNTGELFF. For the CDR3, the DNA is TGCGCCAGCAGCCAAGATCGTAACACCGGGGAGCTGTTTTTT.

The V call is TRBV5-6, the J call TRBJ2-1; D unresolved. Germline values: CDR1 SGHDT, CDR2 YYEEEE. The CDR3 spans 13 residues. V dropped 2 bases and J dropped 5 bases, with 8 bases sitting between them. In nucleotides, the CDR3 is TGTGCCAGCAGCTTCTCCGGGCACAATGAGCAGTTCTTC. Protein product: CASSFSGHNEQFF.